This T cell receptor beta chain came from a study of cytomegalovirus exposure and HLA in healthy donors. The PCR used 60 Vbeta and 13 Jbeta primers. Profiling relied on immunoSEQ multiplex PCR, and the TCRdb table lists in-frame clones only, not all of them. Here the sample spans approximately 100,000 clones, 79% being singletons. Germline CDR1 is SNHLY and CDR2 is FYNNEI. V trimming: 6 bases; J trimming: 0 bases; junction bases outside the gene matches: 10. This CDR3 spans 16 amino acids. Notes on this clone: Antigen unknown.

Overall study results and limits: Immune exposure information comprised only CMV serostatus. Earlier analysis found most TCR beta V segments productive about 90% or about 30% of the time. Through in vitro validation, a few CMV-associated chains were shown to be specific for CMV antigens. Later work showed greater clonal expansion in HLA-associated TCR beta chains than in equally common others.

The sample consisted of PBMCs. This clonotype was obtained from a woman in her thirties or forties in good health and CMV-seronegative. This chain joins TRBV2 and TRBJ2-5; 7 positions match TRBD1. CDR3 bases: TGTGCCAGCAGAAGAGAACAGGGGACGTACCAAGAGACCCAGTACTTC. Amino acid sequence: CASRREQGTYQETQYF. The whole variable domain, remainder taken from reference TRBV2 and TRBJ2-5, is EPEVTQTPSHQVTQMGQEVILRCVPISNHLYFYWYRQILGQKVEFLVSFYNNEISEKSEIFDDQFSVERPDGSNFTLKIRSTKLEDSAMYFCASRREQGTYQETQYFGPGTRLLVL.